The 25 T cell receptor beta chains in this list originate from one sample, sequenced in a study of blood T cells in healthy people across ages. For the second PCR, which ran for about 6 to 11 cycles, a sample-barcoded 5' primer and a J-beta primer mix were used. TCRdb fed the 5' RACE reads into MiXCR, producing one record per CDR3 protein. In the table there are more than 1,000,000 distinct CDR3 sequences, 25% of which are singletons. This same sample was also taken into another study, of T cells of mothers and their children.

The sample comprised blood. All receptors come from a girl aged 2 to 10 in good health.

This clonotype was seen repeatedly, ten times or more. The chain is built from TRBV12-3 or TRBV12-4 and TRBJ2-5; 8 bases fit TRBD1. The CDR3 has 13 residues. With 7 bases clipped from V and 1 base from J, the junction kept 2 bases outside the gene matches. CDR3 loop: CASTGGPQETQYF. In nucleotides, the CDR3 is TGTGCCAGCACAGGGGGCCCCCAAGAGACCCAGTACTTC.

The V gene is TRBV3-1, the J gene TRBJ1-6; no reliable D call. Per the germline V gene, CDR1 is LGHDT and CDR2 is YNNKEL (reference sequence). V lost 8 bases and J lost 0, with 5 bases in between. This CDR3 region has 13 residues. The CDR3 DNA sequence: TGTGCCAGCGCGAGCTCCTATAATTCACCCCTCCACTTT. Amino acids: CASASSYNSPLHF.

The chain combines TRBV28 with TRBJ1-3, with a possible D match to TRBD1 (6 bases). V was pared by 5 bases and J by 2 bases, with 13 bases between. Germline V CDR1 and CDR2: MDHEN, SYDVKM. This CDR3 has 15 residues. The CDR3 is CASSPGVRPGNTIYF. The CDR3 nucleotides are TGTGCCAGCAGTCCAGGGGTCCGGCCTGGAAACACCATATATTTT.

The V gene is TRBV4-1, the J gene TRBJ2-3; D may be TRBD1 (5 bases). This CDR3 comprises 15 residues. CDR1 and CDR2 from the germline V gene are MGHRA and YSYEKL. The germline V and J ends were trimmed by 0 bases and 2 bases, with 9 bases remaining between them. In DNA form, the CDR3 reads TGCGCCAGCAGCCAAGAGGCCAGGGTCACAGATACGCAGTATTTT. Its protein is CASSQEARVTDTQYF.

This clonotype appeared a few times. This chain uses TRBV6-1 with TRBJ2-4, with 7 bases aligning to TRBD1. This CDR3 has 14 amino acids. The J segment lost 7 bases and the V segment lost 3 bases, leaving 6 bases of the junction unmatched. Looked up from germline, CDR1 is MNHNS and CDR2 is SASEGT. CDR3: CASSDDRVSNIQYF. DNA for the CDR3: TGTGCCAGCAGTGACGACAGGGTTTCTAACATTCAGTACTTC.

In this sample, this clonotype turned up a few times. The chain links TRBV6-2 or TRBV6-3 to TRBJ1-5; 8 bases line up with TRBD1. The germline gives CDR1 MNHEY, CDR2 SVGEGT. The CDR3 runs to 16 residues. V dropped 6 bases and J dropped 1; count of bases not matched to a gene: 8. Here the CDR3 DNA reads TGTGCCAGCAGCCACAGGGGGAAGGGGAGCAATCAGCCCCAGCATTTT. Translated, it gives CASSHRGKGSNQPQHF.

This chain joins TRBV24-1 and TRBJ2-3; 9 bases align to TRBD1. The CDR3 is made up of 14 amino acids. Losses at the gene ends were 4 bases for V and 6 bases for J; bases not matched to a gene: 4. Germline V gene lookup returns CDR1 KGHDR and CDR2 SFDVKD. Here the CDR3 DNA reads TGTGCCACCAGTGAATACAGGGGGCTGGATACGCAGTATTTT. Translation gives CATSEYRGLDTQYF.

This clonotype has only a few counts. The chain couples TRBV20-1 to TRBJ2-7, with D perhaps being TRBD1 or TRBD2 (5 bases each). The CDR3 loop spans 14 amino acids. Trimming left V 0 bases short and J 5 bases short, with 14 bases between. From germline, CDR1 is DFQATT and CDR2 SNEGSKA (reference sequence). The CDR3 sequence is CSARDQGDPNEQYF. CDR3 DNA: TGCAGTGCTAGAGATCAAGGGGACCCCAACGAGCAGTACTTC.

The chain couples TRBV27 to TRBJ2-5, with unresolved D. Trimming removed 7 bases at V and 4 bases at J, with 10 bases between. The CDR3 has 12 residues. Germline V gene sequence: CDR1 MNHEY, CDR2 SMNVEV (reference sequence). The CDR3 protein is CASIKRIETQYF. DNA for the CDR3: TGTGCCAGCATCAAACGGATAGAGACCCAGTACTTC.

The gene calls are TRBV20-1 and TRBJ1-3; D gene ambiguous. The CDR3 runs 12 residues. V gave up 7 bases and J gave up 2 bases, with 9 bases separating them. Germline CDR1 DFQATT, CDR2 SNEGSKA (reference sequence). CDR3 in DNA: TGCAGTGGCTTGGGAGCTGGAAACACCATATATTTT. The encoded protein is CSGLGAGNTIYF.

The rearrangement joins TRBV2 to TRBJ2-7, with D possibly TRBD1 on 6 matching bases. Looked up from germline, CDR1 is SNHLY and CDR2 is FYNNEI. This CDR3 spans 15 amino acids. V lost 4 bases, J lost 4 bases, and 17 bases lay in between. CDR3 in amino acids: CASSGGTTSIYEQYF. The CDR3 coding sequence is TGTGCCAGCAGTGGAGGGACAACCTCCATTTACGAGCAGTACTTC.

The chain couples TRBV7-9 to TRBJ2-3; D perhaps matches TRBD1 (6 bases). V lost 5 bases and J 3 bases, leaving 18 bases between the germline ends. Germline CDR1 reads SEHNR; CDR2 reads FQNEAQ (reference sequence). This CDR3 has 16 residues. The CDR3 is CASSQFSRGGTDTQYF. CDR3 bases: TGTGCCAGCAGCCAATTCAGCAGGGGTGGGACAGATACGCAGTATTTT.

The chain carries TRBV6-5 and TRBJ1-5; 8 bases align to TRBD1. V shed 5 bases and J 5 bases; nucleotides not matched to a gene: 8. CDR3 length: 15 residues. Germline loops: CDR1 MNHEY, CDR2 SVGAGI. The CDR3 reads CASSPDRAADQPQHF. DNA for the CDR3: TGTGCCAGCAGTCCGGACAGGGCTGCGGATCAGCCCCAGCATTTT.

The chain links TRBV5-1 to TRBJ2-3, with TRBD1 as a possible D gene (5 bases). The CDR3 extends over 17 amino acids. V was clipped by 5 bases and J by 0 bases, with 19 bases between them. Germline assignment: CDR1 SGHRS and CDR2 YFSETQ. The CDR3 DNA reads as TGCGCCAGCAGTATAGTCACAGGTTTTGCTAGCACAGATACGCAGTATTTT. It yields the protein CASSIVTGFASTDTQYF. The full variable domain, with the rest looked up from reference TRBV5-1 and TRBJ2-3, is KAGVTQTPRYLIKTRGQQVTLSCSPISGHRSVSWYQQTPGQGLQFLFEYFSETQRNKGNFPGRFSGRQFSNSRSEMNVSTLELGDSALYLCASSIVTGFASTDTQYFGPGTRLTVL.

This clonotype was seen a handful of times. The chain is built from TRBV9 and TRBJ2-7; D call uncertain. The DNA end is more similar to TRBJ2-1, so the J call may be wrong. The germline V gene has CDR1 SGDLS and CDR2 YYNGEE. This CDR3 region has 13 residues. The CDR3 DNA sequence: TGTGCCAGCAGCGTAGAGCCGATGGATGAGCAGTTCTTC. It specifies CASSVEPMDEQFF.

This clonotype was seen only once. V is TRBV20-1 and J is TRBJ1-2; TRBD1 matches at 10 bases. Germline V gives CDR1 DFQATT, CDR2 SNEGSKA (reference sequence). V was pared by 6 bases and J by 1 base, with 11 bases of the junction left unmatched. This CDR3 comprises 16 residues. For the CDR3, the DNA is TGCAGTGCCTTGCAAGGACAGGGGGAAGATAACTATGGCTACACCTTC. This codes for CSALQGQGEDNYGYTF.

The rearrangement joins TRBV13 to TRBJ1-2; the match to TRBD1 covers 9 bases. Losses at the gene ends were 1 base for V and 2 bases for J; bases not matched to a gene: 5. This CDR3 region has 16 residues. CDR1 and CDR2 (germline): PRHDT, FYEKMQ (reference sequence). CDR3 loop: CASSLAGTGSNYGYTF. The CDR3 DNA follows: TGTGCCAGCAGCTTAGCCGGGACAGGGAGCAACTATGGCTACACCTTC.

At least ten counts were recorded for this clonotype. The J gene is TRBJ2-5, the V gene TRBV7-9; no definite D call. The V end was cut by 1 base, the J end by 2 bases, with 8 bases between. The CDR3 is 14 residues long. Germline V CDR1 and CDR2: SEHNR, FQNEAQ (reference sequence). CDR3 sequence: CASSLVGPQETQYF. CDR3 DNA: TGTGCCAGCAGCTTAGTGGGCCCTCAAGAGACCCAGTACTTC.

As regards this clonotype: Since no conserved phenylalanine or tryptophan closes the CDR3, a read error is the likely cause. This chain uses TRBV14 with TRBJ1-4; TRBD1 is a possible D gene (6 bases). This CDR3 region has 15 residues. V gave up 4 bases and J gave up 5 bases, with 14 bases separating them. The germline CDR1 and CDR2 sequences are SGHDN and FVKESK. Here the CDR3 DNA reads TGTGCCAGCAGCCCCGTTGACAGGAGGAATGAAAAACTGTTTTCT. Amino acid sequence: CASSPVDRRNEKLFS.

This clonotype has more than one count but fewer than ten. The V and J genes are TRBV19 and TRBJ2-3, with 9 bases aligning to TRBD1. The CDR3 runs to 13 residues. Per the germline V gene, CDR1 is LNHDA and CDR2 is SQIVND (reference sequence). The trim removed 4 bases at V and 4 bases at J, leaving 0 bases unmatched. CDR3 in DNA: TGTGCCAGTAGTAGGGACAGGGCAGATACGCAGTATTTT. The encoded protein is CASSRDRADTQYF.

In this sample, this clonotype turned up a few times. The rearrangement links TRBV29-1 to TRBJ1-2; unclear D gene. Per germline, CDR1 SQVTM and CDR2 ANQGSEA. Trimming left V 2 bases short and J 0 bases short, with 1 base between. The CDR3 spans 11 residues. CDR3 region: CSVETNYGYTF. In DNA form, the CDR3 reads TGCAGCGTTGAAACTAACTATGGCTACACCTTC.

Only a few counts were recorded for this clonotype. The V call is TRBV29-1, the J call TRBJ2-7, with D possibly TRBD2 on 5 matching bases. The V and J ends lost 0 bases and 5 bases respectively, with 8 bases between them. Per the germline V gene, CDR1 is SQVTM and CDR2 is ANQGSEA. The CDR3 sequence is 12 residues long. This chain's CDR3 is CSVEESRDEQYF. CDR3 DNA: TGCAGCGTTGAAGAGTCGAGGGACGAGCAGTACTTC.

This chain joins TRBV27 and TRBJ2-7; TRBD2 aligns across 7 bases. The CDR3 is made up of 14 amino acids. J was trimmed by 6 bases and V by 5 bases; bases with no gene match: 10. Germline V gene sequence: CDR1 MNHEY, CDR2 SMNVEV (reference sequence). The CDR3 DNA reads as TGTGCCAGCAGTCTGGGGGGGGGTTGGGGCGAGCAGTACTTC. It translates to CASSLGGGWGEQYF.

The chain combines TRBV7-3 with TRBJ2-1; TRBD1 matches at 9 bases. The CDR3 covers 15 residues. CDR1 SGHTA and CDR2 FQGTGA come from the germline V gene. J lost 8 bases, V lost 4 bases, and 9 bases had no gene match. This CDR3 reads CASSSAGTGIDEQFF. The CDR3, as DNA: TGTGCCAGCAGCTCCGCCGGGACAGGGATCGATGAGCAGTTCTTC.

The chain has TRBV28 and TRBJ2-1; a possible D gene is TRBD2 (6 bases). V gave up 4 bases and J gave up 3 bases, with 7 bases separating them. Germline loops: CDR1 MDHEN, CDR2 SYDVKM. The CDR3 contains 13 residues. CDR3 in amino acids: CASSYGGYNEQFF. The CDR3 bases are TGTGCCAGCAGTTACGGGGGCTACAATGAGCAGTTCTTC.